Given below is one TCR beta chain in context. The junction had 8 bases not matched to a gene; V was cut back by 5 bases and J by 5 bases. Germline V gives CDR1 LGHNT, CDR2 FRNRAP. The CDR3 runs to 14 residues. This entry comes from a study of cytomegalovirus exposure and HLA in healthy donors. The PCR employed 60 Vbeta primers together with 13 Jbeta primers. TCRdb keeps only in-frame clones here, not all; method: immunoSEQ multiplex PCR. The sample shows roughly 100,000 clones, 75% of them seen only once. Input material: PBMCs. This sequence was found in a middle-aged man in good health and CMV-seronegative. This sequence joins TRBV12-5 and TRBJ2-7; TRBD1 matches 8 bases. CDR3 nucleotide sequence: TGTGCTAGTGGTCGGCGGACAGGGCCTGACGAGCAGTACTTC. Its translation: CASGRRTGPDEQYF.